This entry features one TCR beta chain sequence. This specimen belongs to a study of blood T cell repertoires in COVID-19. This CDR3 is 16 amino acids long. J lost 3 bases, V lost 0 bases, and 7 bases had no gene match. CDR1 and CDR2 from the germline V gene are SGHDT and YYEEEE. Method: immunoSEQ multiplex PCR; TCRdb's copy keeps in-frame clones and lacks some. This table has 150,000 to 200,000 clones, under 85% appearing once. The chain is built from TRBV5-6 and TRBJ2-7; 9 bases are a match to TRBD1. The clonotype was recovered from a woman between 70 and 85 years old with COVID-19, enrolled during active disease. The specimen was peripheral blood. The CDR3 region is CASSLAGNRGLYEQYF. CDR3 nucleotide sequence: TGTGCCAGCAGCTTGGCCGGGAACAGGGGGCTCTACGAGCAGTACTTC.